This T cell receptor (beta chain) appears in the sequencing data of a study of Graves' ophthalmopathy and Graves' hyperthyroidism. This clonotype was counted at least ten times. Transcripts of RNA were the source for amplifying TCR beta CDR3 regions. Second-round multiplex PCR followed a first-round RT-PCR using HTBI primers. Each CDR3 protein is one row after TCRdb ran MiXCR on the multiplex PCR reads. This sample yields approximately 460,000 distinct CDR3 sequences, of which approximately 15% are seen a single time; about 9.4% belongs to the top ten. V lost 4 bases, J lost 4 bases, and 6 bases stayed unmatched. The CDR3 loop spans 14 amino acids. Germline loops: CDR1 SEHNR, CDR2 FQNEAQ (reference sequence).

The clonotype comes from a woman younger than 45 with Graves' ophthalmopathy. This chain connects TRBV7-9 to TRBJ1-2; 7 bases are shared with TRBD1. Material for sequencing was blood. The DNA of the CDR3 is TGTGCCAGCAGCTATGAGGCAGGGGGCTATGGCTACACCTTC. As protein: CASSYEAGGYGYTF. Full variable domain (missing parts from reference TRBV7-9 and TRBJ1-2): DTGVSQNPRHKITKRGQNVTFRCDPISEHNRLYWYRQTLGQGPEFLTYFQNEAQLEKSRLLSDRFSAERPKGSFSTLEIQRTEQGDSAMYLCASSYEAGGYGYTFGSGTRLTVV.